The TCR beta chain under discussion was sequenced for a study of blood T cell repertoires in COVID-19. Clones were read by immunoSEQ multiplex PCR, and TCRdb kept only the in-frame ones, dropping some. The top ten clones hold over 2% of a sample with about 260,000 clones, about 82% of them seen once. The CDR3 runs to 11 residues. The V gene lost 6 bases and the J gene lost 7 bases, with 9 bases spanning the gap. The germline CDR1 and CDR2 sequences are MRHNA and SNTAGT. In assigning cohorts, the study relied on participant-reported clinical history. Among Cohort 3 donors, those recovered had two negative PCRs, clearance, or symptom resolution.

The sequence derives from a woman aged 45-60 years who had recovered from COVID-19. The V and J genes are TRBV6-4 and TRBJ1-2, with no clear D. The specimen sequenced was PBMCs or T cells enriched from blood (not recorded which). DNA for the CDR3: TGTGCCAGCAGGTCCCCGAGTGGCTACACCTTC. It yields the protein CASRSPSGYTF.